This is a list of T cell receptor beta chains from one sample in a study of blood T cell repertoires in COVID-19. The assay was immunoSEQ multiplex PCR, and TCRdb's table has in-frame clones only and misses some. The data show about 79,000 clones, roughly 90% seen once. Sequencing was done on a sample of peripheral blood. The receptors derive from a man between 65 and 79 years old with active or convalescent COVID-19. The CDR3 runs from the conserved cysteine through the conserved F or W. D genes are given only for firm matches. Rows give clone size only sometimes, using once, few, many, or a class for an expanded clone.

v_gene,d_gene,j_gene,abundance,CDR3aa,CDR3nt
TRBV7-2,TRBD2,TRBJ2-3,NA,CASSSAGLVNTQYF,TGTGCCAGCAGCTCGGCAGGACTAGTCAATACGCAGTATTTT
TRBV7-2,NA,TRBJ1-5,NA,CASSLVEGNQPQHF,TGTGCCAGCAGCTTAGTTGAGGGAAACCAGCCCCAGCATTTT
TRBV1,NA,TRBJ2-7,NA,CTSSQATSGRPYEQYF,TGCACCAGCAGCCAAGCGACTAGCGGAAGACCCTACGAGCAGTACTTC
TRBV2,TRBD1,TRBJ1-2,NA,CASQEGTGGFWGYTF,TGTGCCAGCCAGGAGGGGACAGGGGGCTTCTGGGGCTACACCTTC
TRBV19,NA,TRBJ2-2,NA,CASSRQGGNNGELFF,TGTGCCAGTAGCCGACAGGGAGGAAATAACGGGGAGCTGTTTTTT
TRBV29-1,NA,TRBJ1-2,NA,CSVERSLVGGGDGYTF,TGCAGCGTTGAGCGGTCATTAGTAGGGGGGGGCGATGGCTACACCTTC
TRBV27,TRBD1,TRBJ1-2,NA,CASSSIERTGSSNYGYTF,TGTGCCAGCAGTTCCATCGAGAGGACAGGTTCCTCTAACTATGGCTACACCTTC
TRBV18,TRBD1,TRBJ2-2,few,CASSPRDRFMSDTGELFF,TGTGCCAGCTCACCCCGGGACAGGTTTATGTCGGACACCGGGGAGCTGTTTTTT
TRBV6-4,TRBD1,TRBJ1-2,NA,CASSHGTGNYGYTF,TGTGCCAGCAGCCACGGGACAGGGAACTATGGCTACACCTTC
TRBV2,NA,TRBJ2-1,once,CASSLRDYEQFF,TGTGCCAGCAGTCTGAGGGACTATGAGCAGTTCTTC
TRBV7-9,NA,TRBJ1-3,NA,CASSPTASGNTIYF,TGTGCCAGCAGCCCGACAGCGTCTGGAAACACCATATATTTT
TRBV4-2,NA,TRBJ2-1,once,CASSQAADHTYNEQFF,TGTGCCAGCAGCCAAGCAGCGGACCATACTTACAATGAGCAGTTCTTC
TRBV5-1,TRBD2,TRBJ2-3,NA,CASADGTSATDTQYF,TGCGCCAGTGCAGACGGGACTAGCGCCACAGATACGCAGTATTTT
TRBV5-4,NA,TRBJ1-1,NA,CASSLVGASAFF,TGTGCCAGCAGCTTGGTAGGGGCCTCGGCTTTCTTT
TRBV10-3,NA,TRBJ1-3,NA,CAISDSLGNTIYF,TGTGCCATCAGTGATTCCCTTGGAAACACCATATATTTT
TRBV6-5,NA,TRBJ1-4,once,CASSTTGTGGEKLFF,TGTGCCAGCAGCACAACAGGGACGGGAGGGGAAAAACTGTTTTTT
TRBV3-1/TRBV3-2,TRBD2,TRBJ2-2,few,CASSQGTSLPGELFF,TGTGCCAGCAGCCAAGGGACTAGCTTGCCCGGGGAGCTGTTTTTT
TRBV5-4,NA,TRBJ1-2,once,CASSLGDRPYYGYTF,TGTGCCAGCAGCTTGGGCGACAGGCCCTACTATGGCTACACCTTC
TRBV19,NA,TRBJ2-1,NA,CASSIERREQFF,TGTGCCAGTAGTATAGAGCGTCGTGAGCAGTTCTTC
TRBV14,NA,TRBJ2-7,NA,CASSRDMWGTYEQYF,TGTGCCAGCAGTAGGGACATGTGGGGCACCTACGAGCAGTACTTC
TRBV7-2,TRBD1,TRBJ1-2,NA,CASSFSGTGSRPYTF,TGTGCCAGCAGCTTTTCCGGGACAGGGTCCCGACCCTACACCTTC
TRBV6-5,NA,TRBJ2-1,NA,CASSYSEAYYNEQFF,TGTGCCAGCAGTTACTCGGAAGCGTACTACAATGAGCAGTTCTTC
TRBV30,TRBD2,TRBJ2-1,NA,CARGGSGSLYFFNEQFF,TGTGCCCGGGGGGGTAGCGGGAGTCTTTATTTTTTTAATGAGCAGTTCTTC
TRBV7-2,NA,TRBJ1-5,NA,CASSLGGVSNQPQHF,TGTGCCAGCAGCTTAGGGGGAGTGAGCAATCAGCCCCAGCATTTT
TRBV7-7,NA,TRBJ2-5,few,CASSPGQRETQYF,TGTGCTAGCAGCCCGGGTCAACGAGAGACCCAGTACTTC
TRBV20-1,TRBD2,TRBJ2-7,NA,CSASSASGSSYEQYF,TGCAGTGCTAGTTCGGCTAGCGGTAGCTCCTACGAGCAGTACTTC
TRBV6-5,NA,TRBJ1-2,few,CASELTSYDSYGYTF,TGTGCCAGCGAACTGACCTCGTATGACAGCTATGGCTACACCTTC
TRBV24-1,NA,TRBJ1-5,NA,CATSDSRGSNQPQHF,TGTGCCACCAGTGATAGCAGGGGTAGCAATCAGCCCCAGCATTTT
TRBV7-2,TRBD1,TRBJ2-3,NA,CASSATGGASDTQYF,TGTGCCAGCAGCGCCACAGGGGGCGCATCAGATACGCAGTATTTT
TRBV3-1/TRBV3-2,TRBD2,TRBJ2-7,NA,CASSHRSRWTSGRVYEQYF,TGTGCCAGCAGCCACCGGAGTAGGTGGACTAGCGGGAGGGTCTACGAGCAGTACTTC
TRBV3-1/TRBV3-2,NA,TRBJ1-5,NA,CASSQGGPQHF,TGTGCCAGCAGCCAGGGGGGGCCCCAGCATTTT
TRBV7-8,NA,TRBJ2-1,NA,CASSLDVGAPQFF,TGTGCCAGCAGCTTAGATGTGGGAGCCCCTCAGTTCTTC
TRBV4-1,TRBD1,TRBJ1-2,NA,CASSQDETGGRWGYTF,TGCGCCAGCAGCCAGGATGAGACAGGGGGGCGTTGGGGCTACACCTTC
TRBV4-2,TRBD1,TRBJ1-1,few,CASSRFRDRGPNTEAFF,TGTGCCAGCAGCCGCTTCCGGGACAGGGGGCCGAACACTGAAGCTTTCTTT